The sequence of this T cell receptor (beta chain) was determined in a study of vaccination effects on CD4 cells after COVID-19. Study overall: The vaccine given was either BNT162b2 or mRNA-1273, in two doses. Findings of the study overall: Late post-vaccination samples showed marked contraction of infection- and vaccine-induced clones.

This table comes from immunoSEQ multiplex PCR, and its TCRdb copy is limited to in-frame clones, with some not included. This table holds fewer than 85,000 clones, 60% to 85% found once. J lost 4 bases, V lost 3 bases, and 5 bases had no gene match. Germline loops: CDR1 ENHRY, CDR2 SYGVKD. The CDR3 is 15 amino acids. With the ViraFEST assay, the study expanded antigen-specific CD4+ T cells using viral peptide pools, then sequenced them. After roughly 10 days in culture, the CD4+ T cells were isolated. Recipients of the vaccine had no prior SARS-CoV-2 infection and negative nucleocapsid antibodies. Every well got over 1.5 million PBMC, which were grown with 8.5 to 10 IU/ml IL-2 and about 10 ug/ml peptides. This clone appeared once. Its cognate antigen is unknown.

The chain links TRBV10-3 to TRBJ2-3; TRBD1 matches 9 bases. The sample in question was CD4+ T cells from PBMCs cultured with SARS-CoV-2 spike peptides, obtained before COVID-19 vaccination. This sequence was found in a human donor who received a COVID-19 vaccine. CDR3 in amino acids: CAISDSTGGPDTQYF. For the CDR3, the DNA is TGTGCCATCAGTGATTCTACAGGGGGCCCAGATACGCAGTATTTT.